A selection of T cell receptor beta chains follows, all from one sample in a study of T-cell memory formation after mild COVID-19. TCRdb redid the calling of the 5' RACE reads with MiXCR, one entry per CDR3 protein. Of approximately 150,000 distinct CDR3 sequences listed, approximately 14% were seen once; the top ten hold over 12%. The sequenced material came from PBMCs or a T cell subset sorted from them (not recorded which). These receptors were obtained from an adult woman who had mild COVID-19 (a few samples of this study predate the infection). Cell type and time point are not known. Each CDR3 is given with its conserved first and last residue. Each record gives: J gene, V gene, clone size, D gene, CDR3 DNA, CDR3 protein. The D gene is left open where the match is weak. Rows may omit the clone size; those that give it use once, few, many or a size class.

J: TRBJ2-2
V: TRBV3-1
size: once
D: .
DNA: TGTGCCAGCAGCCAAGTGAGGGGCACCGGGGAGCTGTTTTTT
CDR3: CASSQVRGTGELFF

J: TRBJ2-1
V: TRBV12-3/TRBV12-4
size: .
D: TRBD2
DNA: TGTGCCAGCAGTTTCCTAATAGCGGGTGTGTATGAGCAGTTCTTC
CDR3: CASSFLIAGVYEQFF

J: TRBJ2-1
V: TRBV12-3/TRBV12-4
size: few
D: TRBD2
DNA: TGTGCCAGCAGTTCCAGGACTAGCGGGGGGGCAAGGCAGTTCTTC
CDR3: CASSSRTSGGARQFF

J: TRBJ1-2
V: TRBV5-6
size: .
D: .
DNA: TGTGCCAGCAGCCAACAGTCTTTCGGCTACACCTTC
CDR3: CASSQQSFGYTF

J: TRBJ1-2
V: TRBV7-2
size: .
D: .
DNA: TGTGCCAGCAGCATAACACAGGGAGACTATGGCTACACCTTC
CDR3: CASSITQGDYGYTF

J: TRBJ2-2
V: TRBV12-3/TRBV12-4
size: few
D: TRBD2
DNA: TGTGCCAGCAGTCCACTCGGGGGACTAGCGGCAACCGGGGAGCTGTTTTTT
CDR3: CASSPLGGLAATGELFF

J: TRBJ2-5
V: TRBV7-9
size: .
D: TRBD2
DNA: TGTGCCAGCAGCTCCGTAGCGGGGGGCAAAAAAGAGACCCAGTACTTC
CDR3: CASSSVAGGKKETQYF

J: TRBJ1-5
V: TRBV27
size: .
D: TRBD1
DNA: TGTGCCAGCAGGTCCTCGGACAGGGTAGGCAATCAGCCCCAGCATTTT
CDR3: CASRSSDRVGNQPQHF

J: TRBJ2-2
V: TRBV7-8
size: many
D: .
DNA: TGTGCCAGCAGCGAGTCCGGGGAACACGGGGAGCTGTTTTTT
CDR3: CASSESGEHGELFF

J: TRBJ2-3
V: TRBV7-3
size: few
D: TRBD1
DNA: TGTGCCAGCAGCCCATTGGGGGGGGGACAGGGAACAGATACGCAGTATTTT
CDR3: CASSPLGGGQGTDTQYF

J: TRBJ2-5
V: TRBV4-1
size: .
D: .
DNA: TGCGCCAGCAGCCATTTTGGGCTAGGAAAAGAGACCCAGTACTTC
CDR3: CASSHFGLGKETQYF

J: TRBJ2-2
V: TRBV4-1
size: .
D: .
DNA: TGCGCCAGTCGCAAGGACCGTCCGGACGGGGAGCTGTTTTTT
CDR3: CASRKDRPDGELFF

J: TRBJ2-7
V: TRBV7-6
size: .
D: TRBD1
DNA: TGTGCCAGCAGCCCGGGGACAGCCGTCGTCCACGAGCAGTACTTC
CDR3: CASSPGTAVVHEQYF

J: TRBJ2-2
V: TRBV9
size: .
D: TRBD2
DNA: TGTGCCAGCAGCGTTAGGGAAGCGGGAGGTGCCGGGGAGCTGTTTTTT
CDR3: CASSVREAGGAGELFF

J: TRBJ2-1
V: TRBV19
size: .
D: .
DNA: TGTGCCTCATCCAGGAGCGGGTACAATGAGCAGTTCTTC
CDR3: CASSRSGYNEQFF

J: TRBJ2-7
V: TRBV6-5
size: many
D: .
DNA: TGTGCCAGCAGTTCCCCGAGGGGGGAGTCGACCTACGAGCAGTACTTC
CDR3: CASSSPRGESTYEQYF

J: TRBJ2-7
V: TRBV14
size: .
D: .
DNA: TGTGCCAGCAGCCAACTTAAGACCTACGAGCAGTACTTC
CDR3: CASSQLKTYEQYF

J: TRBJ2-7
V: TRBV2
size: .
D: TRBD2
DNA: TGTGCCACCTTCGAGCGGGATCAGTCCTACGAGCAGTACTTC
CDR3: CATFERDQSYEQYF

J: TRBJ2-1
V: TRBV11-3
size: once
D: TRBD2
DNA: TGTGCCAGCAGCCCCTGGCGGGAGGATAGCGATGAGCAGTTCTTC
CDR3: CASSPWREDSDEQFF

J: TRBJ1-5
V: TRBV7-2
size: .
D: .
DNA: TGTGCCAGCAGCTCTCTCGGGGCCAATCAGCCCCAGCATTTT
CDR3: CASSSLGANQPQHF

J: TRBJ2-7
V: TRBV14
size: .
D: TRBD2
DNA: TGTGCCAGCAGCCAAGAATCGACTAGCGGGAGCCTTGGATACTACGAGCAGTACTTC
CDR3: CASSQESTSGSLGYYEQYF

J: TRBJ2-7
V: TRBV18
size: many
D: TRBD1
DNA: TGCGCCAGCAGTCCCCAGGGGGACGAGCAGTACTTC
CDR3: CASSPQGDEQYF

J: TRBJ2-3
V: TRBV5-1
size: .
D: .
DNA: TGCGCCAGCAGCATTCGACAGAGGGGTAGCACAGATACGCAGTATTTT
CDR3: CASSIRQRGSTDTQYF

J: TRBJ2-1
V: TRBV7-3
size: .
D: .
DNA: TGTGCCAGCAGCGCGACCATGGGGGGTTACATGGAGCAGTTCTTC
CDR3: CASSATMGGYMEQFF

J: TRBJ2-3
V: TRBV5-1
size: few
D: .
DNA: TGCGCCAGCAGCTTGGGGGCTAGCAGCACAGATACGCAGTATTTT
CDR3: CASSLGASSTDTQYF

J: TRBJ2-3
V: TRBV14
size: .
D: .
DNA: TGTGCCAGCAGTATCCAGGTATCTTCGCAGTATTTT
CDR3: CASSIQVSSQYF

J: TRBJ2-1
V: TRBV7-2
size: few
D: .
DNA: TGTGCCAGCAGCTTCCGGCTGGAGCAGTTCTTC
CDR3: CASSFRLEQFF

J: TRBJ2-3
V: TRBV7-2
size: .
D: TRBD2
DNA: TGTGCCAGCAGCCCCCGGACTAGCGGGCCAGGTTCAGATACGCAGTATTTT
CDR3: CASSPRTSGPGSDTQYF

J: TRBJ1-5
V: TRBV7-9
size: few
D: .
DNA: TGTGCCAGCAGCTTAGTGGCAGGGGACAATCAGCCCCAGCATTTT
CDR3: CASSLVAGDNQPQHF

J: TRBJ2-1
V: TRBV7-9
size: few
D: TRBD1
DNA: TGTGCCAGCAGCCCGTCGACAGGGTCTAGCTCCTACAATGAGCAGTTCTTC
CDR3: CASSPSTGSSSYNEQFF

J: TRBJ2-5
V: TRBV29-1
size: many
D: .
DNA: TGCAGCGTTGGTCGCGCCCAAGAGACCCAGTACTTC
CDR3: CSVGRAQETQYF

J: TRBJ2-1
V: TRBV4-2
size: .
D: .
DNA: TGTGCCAGCAGCCGACGGACAGATCTAAATGAGCAGTTCTTC
CDR3: CASSRRTDLNEQFF

J: TRBJ2-3
V: TRBV21-1
size: few
D: .
DNA: TGTGCCAGCAGCAAAGCGGGACTAGCGGGAGTCTATGATACGCAGTATTTT
CDR3: CASSKAGLAGVYDTQYF

J: TRBJ1-4
V: TRBV5-4
size: few
D: .
DNA: TGTGCCAGCAGCTTGGCGGTGGAAGAAAAACTGTTTTTT
CDR3: CASSLAVEEKLFF

J: TRBJ1-1
V: TRBV5-1
size: few
D: .
DNA: TGCGCCAGCAGGTATGCGAACACTGAAGCTTTCTTT
CDR3: CASRYANTEAFF

J: TRBJ2-3
V: TRBV27
size: .
D: TRBD2
DNA: TGTGCCAGCAGCCCGCGGACTAGCGGGATGGCCGCAGATACGCAGTATTTT
CDR3: CASSPRTSGMAADTQYF

J: TRBJ2-7
V: TRBV30
size: .
D: .
DNA: TGTGCCTGTCTCCGGGACCCGAGCTACGAGCAGTACTTC
CDR3: CACLRDPSYEQYF

J: TRBJ2-2
V: TRBV20-1
size: many
D: .
DNA: TGCAGTGCTAGGAGGGAGGGGGCGACCACCGGGGAGCTGTTTTTT
CDR3: CSARREGATTGELFF

J: TRBJ2-7
V: TRBV5-1
size: few
D: .
DNA: TGCGCCAGCAGCTTGGGGGTTGAACTTCCCCACTACGAGCAGTACTTC
CDR3: CASSLGVELPHYEQYF

J: TRBJ2-1
V: TRBV7-6
size: few
D: .
DNA: TGTGCCAGCAGCTTCACTAGCAGCAATGAGCAGTTCTTC
CDR3: CASSFTSSNEQFF

J: TRBJ1-5
V: TRBV12-3/TRBV12-4
size: .
D: TRBD1
DNA: TGTGCCAGCAGTCAGGGACAGCAAAATCAGCCCCAGCATTTT
CDR3: CASSQGQQNQPQHF

J: TRBJ1-1
V: TRBV12-3/TRBV12-4
size: few
D: .
DNA: TGTGCCAGCAGTTTCGCCCCTGGGGGTTCTGAAGCTTTCTTT
CDR3: CASSFAPGGSEAFF

J: TRBJ2-3
V: TRBV12-3/TRBV12-4
size: .
D: .
DNA: TGTGCCAGCGAGTTATACGCGGGGTCAGATACGCAGTATTTT
CDR3: CASELYAGSDTQYF

J: TRBJ1-1
V: TRBV29-1
size: .
D: .
DNA: TGCAGCGTTGAACGGGTGGCAGCTTTCTTT
CDR3: CSVERVAAFF